These T cell receptor beta chains were read from a single sample in a study of regulatory T cells in long-lasting Graves disease. Via MiXCR, TCRdb re-called the multiplex PCR reads, giving one row per CDR3 protein. Of 350,000 to 500,000 distinct CDR3 sequences in the sample, about 16% were seen once. These data also formed part of another study, on T cells in Graves' hyperthyroidism and ophthalmopathy.

The sequencing used peripheral blood mononuclear cells (PBMCs), collected at new diagnosis, from a patient treated with antithyroid drugs. All receptors derive from a woman in her 30s with Graves disease. Both conserved end residues are part of each CDR3. Each record gives: V gene, clone size, J gene, D gene, CDR3 protein, CDR3 DNA. A D gene is named only where the DNA matches it firmly. Clone size is given for some rows only: seen once, a few or many times, or a class if the clone is expanded.

>TRBV5-1|many|TRBJ2-3|.
CASSSKGGTDTQYF
TGCGCCAGCAGCTCCAAGGGAGGAACAGATACGCAGTATTTT
>TRBV12-3/TRBV12-4|many|TRBJ1-2|TRBD1
CASSQTGRDGYTF
TGTGCCAGCAGCCAGACAGGGCGGGACGGCTACACCTTC
>TRBV11-2|many|TRBJ2-6|.
CANSLGRTGANVLTF
TGTGCCAACAGCTTAGGCAGGACTGGGGCCAACGTCCTGACTTTC
>TRBV20-1|many|TRBJ2-7|TRBD1
CSADRDASYYEQYF
TGCAGTGCAGACAGGGATGCGTCCTACTACGAGCAGTACTTC
>TRBV6-1|many|TRBJ1-1|.
CASSPLDYGGSNTEAFF
TGTGCCAGCAGTCCGCTTGATTACGGGGGTTCCAACACTGAAGCTTTCTTT
>TRBV10-3|many|TRBJ1-2|.
CATQGPENYGYTF
TGTGCCACGCAGGGCCCGGAGAACTATGGCTACACCTTC
>TRBV19|.|TRBJ1-2|TRBD1
CASSIHGQVQPYGYTF
TGTGCCAGTAGTATCCATGGACAGGTTCAACCCTATGGCTACACCTTC
>TRBV11-2|many|TRBJ2-7|TRBD1
CASSLGQGPPHQQYF
TGTGCCAGCAGCCTAGGACAGGGGCCGCCTCATCAGCAGTACTTC
>TRBV18|many|TRBJ2-7|.
CASSPPTRQQYF
TGTGCCAGCTCACCACCGACGAGACAGCAGTACTTC
>TRBV7-9|many|TRBJ2-7|.
CASSLGTRYYEQYF
TGTGCCAGCAGCTTGGGCACCAGATACTACGAGCAGTACTTC
>TRBV6-5|many|TRBJ2-7|TRBD2
CASSYGEGYEQYF
TGTGCCAGCAGTTATGGGGAGGGCTACGAGCAGTACTTC
>TRBV7-9|few|TRBJ1-3|.
CASSLAGPSSGNTIYF
TGTGCCAGCAGCTTAGCGGGCCCGAGCTCTGGAAACACCATATATTTT
>TRBV19|.|TRBJ1-1|.
CASRRGVMNTEAFF
TGTGCCAGTAGACGTGGTGTCATGAACACTGAAGCTTTCTTT
>TRBV20-1|many|TRBJ2-5|.
CSASRDWGQETQYF
TGCAGTGCTAGTAGGGACTGGGGGCAAGAGACCCAGTACTTC
>TRBV27|few|TRBJ2-5|.
CASSLSGVGETQYF
TGTGCCAGCAGTTTATCAGGGGTAGGCGAGACCCAGTACTTC
>TRBV12-3/TRBV12-4|many|TRBJ2-7|.
CASSFGQTYEQYF
TGTGCCAGCAGCTTCGGGCAAACGTACGAGCAGTACTTC
>TRBV6-1|.|TRBJ2-1|TRBD1
CASSGQGGFNQQFF
TGTGCCAGCAGCGGACAGGGGGGGTTCAATCAGCAGTTCTTC
>TRBV15|.|TRBJ2-5|.
CVTSRDPGAMETQYF
TGTGTCACCAGCAGAGATCCAGGGGCGATGGAGACCCAGTACTTC
>TRBV24-1|many|TRBJ2-2|.
CATRFEGTGELFF
TGTGCCACCCGCTTCGAAGGCACCGGGGAGCTGTTTTTT
>TRBV4-1|.|TRBJ2-1|.
CASSLHLPPGNEQFF
TGCGCCAGCAGCCTTCACTTGCCCCCGGGGAATGAGCAGTTCTTC
>TRBV7-2|few|TRBJ1-2|TRBD1
CASSPGTGGAGYTF
TGTGCCAGCAGTCCCGGGACAGGGGGCGCCGGCTACACCTTC
>TRBV7-9|many|TRBJ2-3|TRBD1
CASSLNRGSDTQYF
TGTGCCAGCAGCTTAAACAGGGGGTCGGATACGCAGTATTTT
>TRBV6-1|many|TRBJ1-4|.
CASNTGYATNEKLFF
TGTGCCAGCAACACTGGATACGCAACTAATGAAAAACTGTTTTTT
>TRBV11-2|many|TRBJ1-4|.
CASSLSDRKLFF
TGTGCCAGCAGCCTCTCCGACAGAAAACTGTTTTTT
>TRBV2|many|TRBJ2-7|.
CASNRDPYEQYF
TGTGCCAGCAACAGGGACCCCTACGAGCAGTACTTC
>TRBV20-1|few|TRBJ1-1|.
CSASDPLRTGDENTEAFF
TGCAGTGCTAGTGATCCCCTAAGAACCGGGGACGAGAACACTGAAGCTTTCTTT
>TRBV2|many|TRBJ2-1|.
CASRTDSGHEQFF
TGTGCCAGCAGAACGGACTCTGGCCATGAGCAGTTCTTC
>TRBV5-1|many|TRBJ2-3|.
CASSLAAGPSTDTQYF
TGCGCCAGCAGCTTGGCCGCAGGGCCTAGCACAGATACGCAGTATTTT
>TRBV5-1|.|TRBJ2-1|TRBD2
CASSFHLPQRGSRNEQFF
TGCGCCAGCAGCTTCCACCTCCCCCAGCGCGGGAGTAGGAATGAGCAGTTCTTC
>TRBV4-1|.|TRBJ2-1|TRBD2
CASSQDGLATLYNEQFF
TGCGCCAGCAGCCAAGACGGACTAGCGACCCTGTACAATGAGCAGTTCTTC
>TRBV30|many|TRBJ2-1|TRBD2
CAWGDRTSGWNEQFF
TGTGCCTGGGGGGACCGGACTAGCGGATGGAATGAGCAGTTCTTC
>TRBV14|few|TRBJ1-4|TRBD1
CASSQGRGRLDEKLFF
TGTGCCAGCAGCCAAGGCAGGGGGCGTTTGGATGAAAAACTGTTTTTT
>TRBV9|.|TRBJ2-3|.
CASSGTSDTQYF
TGTGCCAGCAGCGGCACATCAGATACGCAGTATTTT